Sequencing of this T cell receptor beta chain was carried out in a study of T cells in Graves' hyperthyroidism and ophthalmopathy. This CDR3 comprises 15 residues. The V end was cut by 6 bases, the J end by 5 bases, with 19 bases between. From germline, CDR1 is LNHDA and CDR2 SQIVND (reference sequence). This clonotype was found many times. The investigators amplified TCR beta CDR3 regions from RNA transcripts. The TCR CDR3 was amplified in a first-round RT-PCR using the HTBI primer set. MiXCR was run by TCRdb on the multiplex PCR reads, yielding one entry per CDR3 protein. The data show under 400,000 distinct CDR3 sequences, with around 20% seen just once and around 45% held by the top ten.

Input material: blood. The J gene is TRBJ2-5, the V gene TRBV19, with D tentatively TRBD1 (6 bases). This clonotype originated in a woman in her forties or fifties with Graves' hyperthyroidism. The CDR3, as DNA: TGTGCCAGTAGCGTGGAGGACAGCCGACGGGAGACCCAGTACTTC. Residues: CASSVEDSRRETQYF.